This is a list of T cell receptor beta chains from one sample in a study of blood T cell repertoires in COVID-19. The repertoire was sequenced with immunoSEQ multiplex PCR; TCRdb's copy has only in-frame clones and lacks some. Of some 98,000 clones in the sample, around 82% were seen once. The sample was peripheral blood. These receptors all come from a man in his 70s with active or convalescent COVID-19. The CDR3 runs from the conserved cysteine through the conserved F or W. Each record gives: CDR3 protein, CDR3 DNA, D gene, J gene, V gene, clone size. D genes are given only for firm matches. Rows may omit the clone size; those that give it use once, few, many or a size class.

CASSQDMGGPQETQYF | TGCGCCAGCAGCCAAGATATGGGGGGGCCCCAAGAGACCCAGTACTTC | . | TRBJ2-5 | TRBV4-1 | .
CASSLGGNTEAFF | TGTGCCAGCAGCTTAGGAGGAAATACTGAAGCTTTCTTT | . | TRBJ1-1 | TRBV11-2 | .
CASSLESGGSTDTQYF | TGTGCCAGCAGCTTAGAGAGCGGGGGCAGCACAGATACGCAGTATTTT | TRBD2 | TRBJ2-3 | TRBV7-8 | once
CASSDDRRRTHQPQHF | TGTGCCAGCAGTGATGACAGGCGCAGGACGCATCAGCCCCAGCATTTT | . | TRBJ1-5 | TRBV2 | .
CASSPRDSSYEQYF | TGTGCCAGCTCACCTCGAGACAGCTCCTACGAGCAGTACTTC | . | TRBJ2-7 | TRBV18 | .
CASSIGQGRSGANVLTF | TGTGCCAGTAGTATAGGACAGGGACGCTCTGGGGCCAACGTCCTGACTTTC | TRBD1 | TRBJ2-6 | TRBV19 | .
CASRTLGGGDDTQYF | TGTGCCAGCAGGACTCTCGGGGGTGGGGACGATACGCAGTATTTT | . | TRBJ2-3 | TRBV7-9 | .
CASSNRLAGGQTQYF | TGTGCCAGCAGCAACCGACTAGCGGGGGGACAGACCCAGTACTTC | TRBD2 | TRBJ2-5 | TRBV11-3 | .
CASRPYGQTNEAFF | TGTGCCAGCAGACCCTACGGACAGACTAATGAAGCTTTCTTT | . | TRBJ1-1 | TRBV6-5 | .
CASSSHRQGRAFF | TGTGCCAGCAGCTCCCACAGACAGGGCCGAGCTTTCTTT | TRBD1 | TRBJ1-1 | TRBV5-5 | once
CASSEARVAGNTIYF | TGTGCCAGCAGTGAAGCCAGGGTTGCGGGAAACACCATATATTTT | . | TRBJ1-3 | TRBV6-1 | once
CASSLAGREAFF | TGCGCCAGCAGCTTGGCTGGCAGAGAAGCTTTCTTT | . | TRBJ1-1 | TRBV5-1 | .
CASSRMTGNGYTF | TGTGCCAGCAGCCGAATGACAGGGAATGGCTACACCTTC | TRBD1 | TRBJ1-2 | TRBV5-6 | few
CSAGGAGGYTF | TGCAGCGCAGGGGGCGCGGGGGGCTACACCTTC | TRBD1 | TRBJ1-2 | TRBV29-1 | .
CASSRTSGDDTQYF | TGTGCCAGCAGCCGAACTAGCGGGGACGATACGCAGTATTTT | TRBD2 | TRBJ2-3 | TRBV7-9 | .
CASSLMSADTQYF | TGTGCCAGCAGTTTAATGTCGGCAGATACGCAGTATTTT | . | TRBJ2-3 | TRBV28 | .
CASSSDRGSVTPLHF | TGTGCCAGCAGTTCCGACAGGGGATCGGTGACACCCCTCCACTTT | TRBD1 | TRBJ1-6 | TRBV27 | few
CASSNSGGPYNEQFF | TGTGCCAGCAGCAACAGCGGGGGGCCCTACAATGAGCAGTTCTTC | TRBD2 | TRBJ2-1 | TRBV9 | .
CASSWNSYTEAFF | TGTGCCAGCAGCTGGAACAGTTACACTGAAGCTTTCTTT | . | TRBJ1-1 | TRBV11-3 | .
CASSPQGSHYEQYF | TGTGCCAGCAGTCCACAGGGTTCCCATTACGAGCAGTACTTC | . | TRBJ2-7 | TRBV7-9 | .
CASSQTGQSAGELFF | TGCGCCAGCAGCCAGACGGGACAGTCGGCCGGGGAGCTGTTTTTT | TRBD1 | TRBJ2-2 | TRBV5-1 | .
CASSPTREGASGNTIYF | TGTGCCAGCTCACCAACTAGGGAGGGCGCCTCTGGAAACACCATATATTTT | . | TRBJ1-3 | TRBV18 | .
CASRPDRVTSYGYTF | TGTGCCAGCAGACCCGACAGGGTTACGAGCTATGGCTACACCTTC | TRBD1 | TRBJ1-2 | TRBV6-6 | once
CASSDRYPHMNTEAFF | TGTGCCAGCAGCGACAGATATCCTCACATGAACACTGAAGCTTTCTTT | . | TRBJ1-1 | TRBV9 | .
CASRGGSEQYF | TGTGCCAGCAGAGGGGGTTCCGAGCAGTACTTC | . | TRBJ2-7 | TRBV2 | .
CASSLDRIDLGQGNIQYF | TGTGCCAGCAGCTTAGATCGAATCGATCTAGGACAGGGGAACATTCAGTACTTC | TRBD1 | TRBJ2-4 | TRBV11-2 | .
CASSIRGIQYF | TGTGCCAGTAGTATAAGGGGCATTCAGTACTTC | . | TRBJ2-4 | TRBV19 | .
CASRTGVAYEQYF | TGTGCCAGCAGGACAGGGGTGGCCTACGAGCAGTACTTC | TRBD1 | TRBJ2-7 | TRBV12-3/TRBV12-4 | once
CASSERGGFDTQYF | TGTGCCAGCAGTGAGCGGGGGGGCTTCGATACGCAGTATTTT | TRBD2 | TRBJ2-3 | TRBV6-4 | .
CASRSGGAYNEQFF | TGTGCCAGCAGAAGCGGGGGGGCCTACAATGAGCAGTTCTTC | TRBD2 | TRBJ2-1 | TRBV6-6 | .
CASSFGESNTEAFF | TGTGCCAGCAGCTTTGGGGAGTCGAACACTGAAGCTTTCTTT | . | TRBJ1-1 | TRBV7-9 | .
CASSPRTGNPSGYTF | TGTGCCAGCAGTCCCAGGACAGGGAACCCCTCTGGCTACACCTTC | TRBD1 | TRBJ1-2 | TRBV27 | .
CATFGNYNEQFF | TGTGCCACCTTCGGGAACTACAATGAGCAGTTCTTC | . | TRBJ2-1 | TRBV28 | .
CASRRTGDNTEAFF | TGTGCCAGTCGACGGACAGGGGATAACACTGAAGCTTTCTTT | TRBD1 | TRBJ1-1 | TRBV6-4 | .
CASIPSGTGVKEQFF | TGCGCCAGCATCCCGTCCGGGACAGGGGTAAAAGAGCAGTTCTTC | TRBD1 | TRBJ2-1 | TRBV5-1 | .
CASSLTGNNSPLHF | TGTGCCAGCAGCTTGACAGGAAACAATTCACCCCTCCACTTT | . | TRBJ1-6 | TRBV5-6 | .
CASSWTGYLDDTQYF | TGTGCCAGCAGCTGGACAGGATACCTTGACGATACGCAGTATTTT | TRBD1 | TRBJ2-3 | TRBV11-2 | .
CASSLAGGRETQYF | TGTGCCAGCAGCTTGGCGGGGGGGCGGGAGACCCAGTACTTC | TRBD2 | TRBJ2-5 | TRBV11-2 | .
CASSVGVRGALADTQYF | TGTGCCAGCAGCGTAGGAGTCAGGGGCGCGTTAGCAGATACGCAGTATTTT | . | TRBJ2-3 | TRBV9 | .
CASSRPGTGANVLTF | TGTGCCAGCAGCCGCCCGGGTACCGGGGCCAACGTCCTGACTTTC | . | TRBJ2-6 | TRBV14 | .
CASSGQGRMYNEQFF | TGTGCCAGCAGCGGGCAGGGAAGGATGTACAATGAGCAGTTCTTC | . | TRBJ2-1 | TRBV3-1/TRBV3-2 | once
CASSLAMSDYGYTF | TGTGCCAGCAGCCTCGCGATGAGCGACTATGGCTACACCTTC | . | TRBJ1-2 | TRBV11-2 | .
CASSLGTGSFDGYTF | TGTGCCAGCAGCTTAGGGACAGGCTCCTTCGATGGCTACACCTTC | TRBD1 | TRBJ1-2 | TRBV11-2 | .